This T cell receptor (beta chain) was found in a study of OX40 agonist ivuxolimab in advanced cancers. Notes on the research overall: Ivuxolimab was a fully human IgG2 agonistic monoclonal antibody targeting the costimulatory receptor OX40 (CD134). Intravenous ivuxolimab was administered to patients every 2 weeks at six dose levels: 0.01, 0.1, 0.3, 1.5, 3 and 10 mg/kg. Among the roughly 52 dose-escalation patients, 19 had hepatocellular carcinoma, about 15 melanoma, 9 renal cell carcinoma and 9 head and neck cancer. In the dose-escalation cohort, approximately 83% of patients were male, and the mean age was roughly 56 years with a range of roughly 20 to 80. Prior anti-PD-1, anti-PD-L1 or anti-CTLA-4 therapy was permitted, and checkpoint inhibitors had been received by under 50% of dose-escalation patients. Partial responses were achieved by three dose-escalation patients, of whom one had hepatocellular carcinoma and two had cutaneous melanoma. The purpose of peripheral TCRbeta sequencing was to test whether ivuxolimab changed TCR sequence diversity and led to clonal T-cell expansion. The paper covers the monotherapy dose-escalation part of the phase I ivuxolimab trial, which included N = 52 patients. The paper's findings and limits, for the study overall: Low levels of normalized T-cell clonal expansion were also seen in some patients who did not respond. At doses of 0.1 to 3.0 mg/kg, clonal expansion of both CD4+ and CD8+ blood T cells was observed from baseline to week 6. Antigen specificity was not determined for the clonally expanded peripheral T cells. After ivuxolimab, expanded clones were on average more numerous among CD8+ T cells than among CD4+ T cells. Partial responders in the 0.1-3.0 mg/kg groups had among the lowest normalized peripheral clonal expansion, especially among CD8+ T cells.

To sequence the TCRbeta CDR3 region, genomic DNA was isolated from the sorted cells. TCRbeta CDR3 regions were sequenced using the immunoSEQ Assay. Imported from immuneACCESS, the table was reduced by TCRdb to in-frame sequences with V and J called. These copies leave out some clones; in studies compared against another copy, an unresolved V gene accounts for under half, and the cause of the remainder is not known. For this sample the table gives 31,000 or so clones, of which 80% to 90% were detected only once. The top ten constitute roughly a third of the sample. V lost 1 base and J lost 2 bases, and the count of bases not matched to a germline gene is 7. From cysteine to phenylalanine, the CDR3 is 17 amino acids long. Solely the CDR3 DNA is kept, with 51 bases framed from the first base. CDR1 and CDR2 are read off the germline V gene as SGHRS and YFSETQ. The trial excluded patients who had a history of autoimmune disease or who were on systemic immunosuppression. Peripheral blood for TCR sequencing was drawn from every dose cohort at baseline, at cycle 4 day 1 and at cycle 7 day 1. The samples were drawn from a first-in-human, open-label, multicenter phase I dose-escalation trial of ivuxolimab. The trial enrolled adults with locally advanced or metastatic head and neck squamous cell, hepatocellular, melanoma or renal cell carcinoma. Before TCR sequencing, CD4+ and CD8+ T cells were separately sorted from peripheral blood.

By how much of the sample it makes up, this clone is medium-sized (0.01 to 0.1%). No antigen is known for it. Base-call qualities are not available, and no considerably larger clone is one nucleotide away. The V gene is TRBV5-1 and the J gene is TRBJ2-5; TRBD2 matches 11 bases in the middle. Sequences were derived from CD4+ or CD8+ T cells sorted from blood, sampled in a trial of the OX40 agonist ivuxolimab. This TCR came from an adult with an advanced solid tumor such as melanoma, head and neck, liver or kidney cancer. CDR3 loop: CASSLSLAGGSQETQYF. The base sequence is TGCGCCAGCAGCTTGAGCCTAGCGGGGGGATCTCAAGAGACCCAGTACTTC.